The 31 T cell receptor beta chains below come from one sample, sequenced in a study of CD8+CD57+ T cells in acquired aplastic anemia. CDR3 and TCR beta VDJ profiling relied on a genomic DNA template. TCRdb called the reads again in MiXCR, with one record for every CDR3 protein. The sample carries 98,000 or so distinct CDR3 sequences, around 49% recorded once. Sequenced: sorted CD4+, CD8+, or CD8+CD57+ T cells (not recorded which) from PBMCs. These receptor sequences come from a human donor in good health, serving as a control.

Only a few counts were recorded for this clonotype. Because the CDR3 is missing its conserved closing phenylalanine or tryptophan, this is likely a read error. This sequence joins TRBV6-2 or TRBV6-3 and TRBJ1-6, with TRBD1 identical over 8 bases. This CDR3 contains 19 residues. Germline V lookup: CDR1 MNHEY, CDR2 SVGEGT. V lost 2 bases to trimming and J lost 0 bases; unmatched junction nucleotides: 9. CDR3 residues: CASSYPPDRASSYNSPLHL. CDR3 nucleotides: TGTGCCAGCAGTTACCCACCGGACAGGGCCAGCTCCTATAATTCACCCCTCCACCTT.

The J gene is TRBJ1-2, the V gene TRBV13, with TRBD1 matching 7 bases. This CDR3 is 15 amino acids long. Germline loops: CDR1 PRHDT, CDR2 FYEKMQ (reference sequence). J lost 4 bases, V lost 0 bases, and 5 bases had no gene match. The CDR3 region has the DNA TGTGCCAGCAGCTTAGGGACAGGGTTGGTCTATGGCTACACCTTC. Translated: CASSLGTGLVYGYTF.

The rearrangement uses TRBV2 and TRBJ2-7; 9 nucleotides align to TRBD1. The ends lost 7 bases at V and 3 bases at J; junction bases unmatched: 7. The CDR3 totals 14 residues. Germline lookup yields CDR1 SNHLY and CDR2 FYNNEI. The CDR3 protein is CASTDRTGDYEQYF. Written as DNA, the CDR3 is TGTGCCAGCACAGATAGGACAGGGGACTACGAGCAGTACTTC. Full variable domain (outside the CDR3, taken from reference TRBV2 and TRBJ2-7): EPEVTQTPSHQVTQMGQEVILRCVPISNHLYFYWYRQILGQKVEFLVSFYNNEISEKSEIFDDQFSVERPDGSNFTLKIRSTKLEDSAMYFCASTDRTGDYEQYFGPGTRLTVT.

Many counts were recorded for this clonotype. CDR3 coding DNA: TGTGCCAGCAGTTTACGGGGGGCTGAGCAGCCCCAGCATTTT. As protein: CASSLRGAEQPQHF. The genes are TRBV27 and TRBJ1-5, with D possibly matching TRBD1 (6 bases). CDR3 length: 14 residues. Trimming removed 2 bases from V and 7 bases from J, with 12 bases in between. Germline lookup yields CDR1 MNHEY and CDR2 SMNVEV (reference sequence).

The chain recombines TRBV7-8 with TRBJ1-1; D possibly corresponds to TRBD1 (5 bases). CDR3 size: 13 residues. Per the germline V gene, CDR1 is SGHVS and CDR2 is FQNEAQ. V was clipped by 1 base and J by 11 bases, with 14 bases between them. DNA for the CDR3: TGTGCCAGCAGCTTAGTGAGGAGACAGCATGCTTTCTTT. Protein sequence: CASSLVRRQHAFF.

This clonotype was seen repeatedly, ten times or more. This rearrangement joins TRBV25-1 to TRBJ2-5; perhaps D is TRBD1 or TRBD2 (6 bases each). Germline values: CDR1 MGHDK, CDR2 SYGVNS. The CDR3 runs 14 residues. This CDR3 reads CAGLGGRDQETQYF. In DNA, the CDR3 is TGTGCGGGGCTCGGGGGCCGTGACCAAGAGACCCAGTACTTC. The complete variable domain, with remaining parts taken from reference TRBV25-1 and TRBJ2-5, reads EADIYQTPRYLVIGTGKKITLECSQTMGHDKMYWYQQDPGMELHLIHYSYGVNSTEKGDLSSESTVSRIRTEHFPLTLESARPSHTSQYLCAGLGGRDQETQYFGPGTRLLVL.

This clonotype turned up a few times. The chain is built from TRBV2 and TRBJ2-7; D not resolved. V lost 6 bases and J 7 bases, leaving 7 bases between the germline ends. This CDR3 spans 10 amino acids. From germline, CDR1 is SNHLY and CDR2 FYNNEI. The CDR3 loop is CASSLNEQYF. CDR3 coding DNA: TGTGCCAGCAGCCTGAATGAGCAGTACTTC. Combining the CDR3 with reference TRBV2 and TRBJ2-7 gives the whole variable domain EPEVTQTPSHQVTQMGQEVILRCVPISNHLYFYWYRQILGQKVEFLVSFYNNEISEKSEIFDDQFSVERPDGSNFTLKIRSTKLEDSAMYFCASSLNEQYFGPGTRLTVT.

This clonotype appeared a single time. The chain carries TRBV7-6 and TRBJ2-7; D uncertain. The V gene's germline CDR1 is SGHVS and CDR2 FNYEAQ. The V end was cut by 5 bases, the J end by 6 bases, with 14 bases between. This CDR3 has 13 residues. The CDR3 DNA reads TGTGCCAGCAGCGGTGGATTGTTCGGCGAGCAGTACTTC. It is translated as CASSGGLFGEQYF.

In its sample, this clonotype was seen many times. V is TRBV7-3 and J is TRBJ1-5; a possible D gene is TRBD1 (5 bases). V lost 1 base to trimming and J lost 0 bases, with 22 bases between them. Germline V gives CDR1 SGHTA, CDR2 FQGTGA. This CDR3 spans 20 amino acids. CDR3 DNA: TGTGCCAGCAGCTTAAATAGACACCGGGAAGCAGGGACTAGCAATCAGCCCCAGCATTTT. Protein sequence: CASSLNRHREAGTSNQPQHF.

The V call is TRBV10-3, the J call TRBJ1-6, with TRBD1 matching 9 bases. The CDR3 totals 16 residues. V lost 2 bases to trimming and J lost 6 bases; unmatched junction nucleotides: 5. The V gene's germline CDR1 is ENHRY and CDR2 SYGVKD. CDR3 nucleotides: TGTGCCATCAGTGAGACGGCGGGACAGGGTAATTCACCCCTCCACTTT. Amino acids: CAISETAGQGNSPLHF.

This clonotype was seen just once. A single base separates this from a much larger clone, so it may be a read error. CDR3 sequence (DNA): TGTGCCAACAGGAGAGGGCGCACTGAAGCTTTCTTT. Protein sequence: CANRRGRTEAFF. V is TRBV6-2 or TRBV6-3 and J is TRBJ1-1; weak D call: TRBD1 (5 bases). The germline CDR1 and CDR2 sequences are MNHEY and SVGEGT. Trimming left V 10 bases short and J 4 bases short, with 13 bases between. The CDR3 loop spans 12 amino acids.

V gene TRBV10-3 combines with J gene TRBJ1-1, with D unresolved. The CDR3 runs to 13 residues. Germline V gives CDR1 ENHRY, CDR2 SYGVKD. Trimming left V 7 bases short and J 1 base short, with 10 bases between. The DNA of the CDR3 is TGTGCCATCAACGATCGGGGGAACACTGAAGCTTTCTTT. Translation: CAINDRGNTEAFF.

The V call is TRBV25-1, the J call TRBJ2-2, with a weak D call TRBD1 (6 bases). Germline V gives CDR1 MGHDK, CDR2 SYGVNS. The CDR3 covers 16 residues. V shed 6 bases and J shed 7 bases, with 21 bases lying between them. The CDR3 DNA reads TGTGCCAGCAGCCACACCGGACAGCTTTCCGACGGGGAGCTGTTTTTT. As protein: CASSHTGQLSDGELFF.

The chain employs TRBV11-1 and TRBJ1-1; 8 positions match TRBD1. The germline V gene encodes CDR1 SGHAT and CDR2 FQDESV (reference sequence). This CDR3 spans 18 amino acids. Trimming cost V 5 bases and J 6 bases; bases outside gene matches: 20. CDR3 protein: CASSTASRTGRSRAEAFF. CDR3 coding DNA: TGTGCCAGCAGCACAGCATCAAGGACAGGGAGGAGCAGGGCTGAAGCTTTCTTT.

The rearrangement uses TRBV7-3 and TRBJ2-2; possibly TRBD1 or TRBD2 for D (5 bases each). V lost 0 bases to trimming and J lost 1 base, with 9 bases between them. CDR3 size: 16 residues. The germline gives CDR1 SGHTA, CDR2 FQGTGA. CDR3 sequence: CASSLTGEMNTGELFF. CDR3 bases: TGTGCCAGCAGCTTAACGGGGGAAATGAACACCGGGGAGCTGTTTTTT.

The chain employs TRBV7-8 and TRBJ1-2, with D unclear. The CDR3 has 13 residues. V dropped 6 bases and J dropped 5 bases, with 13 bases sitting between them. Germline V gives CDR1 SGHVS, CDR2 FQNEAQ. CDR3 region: CASSSHDGYGYTF. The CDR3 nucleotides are TGTGCCAGCAGTTCCCACGACGGGTATGGCTACACCTTC.

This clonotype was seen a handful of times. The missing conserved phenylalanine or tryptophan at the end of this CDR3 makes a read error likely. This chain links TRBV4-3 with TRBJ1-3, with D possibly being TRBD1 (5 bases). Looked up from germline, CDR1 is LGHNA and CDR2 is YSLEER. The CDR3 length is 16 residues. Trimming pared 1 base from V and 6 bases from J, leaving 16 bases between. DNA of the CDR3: TGCGCCAGCAGCCAAGTCCACCAGGGTTTGGAAAACACCATATATCTT. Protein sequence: CASSQVHQGLENTIYL.

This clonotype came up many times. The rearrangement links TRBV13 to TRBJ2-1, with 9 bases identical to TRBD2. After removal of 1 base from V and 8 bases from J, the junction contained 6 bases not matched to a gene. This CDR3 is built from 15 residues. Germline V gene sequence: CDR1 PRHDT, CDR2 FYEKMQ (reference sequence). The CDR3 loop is CASSLASGGSDEQFF. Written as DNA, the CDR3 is TGTGCCAGCAGCTTAGCCAGCGGGGGGTCTGATGAGCAGTTCTTC.

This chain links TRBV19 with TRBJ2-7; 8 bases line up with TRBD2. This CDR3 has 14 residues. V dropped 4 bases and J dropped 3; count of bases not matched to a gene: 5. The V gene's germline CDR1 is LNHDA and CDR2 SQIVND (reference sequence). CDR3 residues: CASSTSGGFYEQYF. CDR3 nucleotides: TGTGCCAGTAGTACAAGCGGGGGATTCTACGAGCAGTACTTC.

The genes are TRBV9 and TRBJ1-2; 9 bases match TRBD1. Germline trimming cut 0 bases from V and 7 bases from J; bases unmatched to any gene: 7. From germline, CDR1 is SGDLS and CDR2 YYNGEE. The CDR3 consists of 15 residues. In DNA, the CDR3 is TGTGCCAGCAGCGTAGGGGACAGGGAAAAGGGTGGCTACACCTTC. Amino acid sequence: CASSVGDREKGGYTF. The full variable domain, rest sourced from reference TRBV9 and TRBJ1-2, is DSGVTQTPKHLITATGQRVTLRCSPRSGDLSVYWYQQSLDQGLQFLIQYYNGEERAKGNILERFSAQQFPDLHSELNLSSLELGDSALYFCASSVGDREKGGYTFGSGTRLTVV.

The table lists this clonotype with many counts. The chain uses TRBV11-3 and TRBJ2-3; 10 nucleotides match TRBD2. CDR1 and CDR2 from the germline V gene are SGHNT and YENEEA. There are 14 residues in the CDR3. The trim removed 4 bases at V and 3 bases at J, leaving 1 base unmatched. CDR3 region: CASSSSGRTDTQYF. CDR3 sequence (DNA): TGTGCCAGCAGCTCTAGCGGGAGAACAGATACGCAGTATTTT.

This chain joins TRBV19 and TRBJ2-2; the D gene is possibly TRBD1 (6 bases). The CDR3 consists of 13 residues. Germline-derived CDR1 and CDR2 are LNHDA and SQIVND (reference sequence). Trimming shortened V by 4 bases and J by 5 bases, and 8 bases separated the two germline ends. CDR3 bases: TGTGCCAGTAGTAGCGGACAGACCGGGGAGCTGTTTTTT. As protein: CASSSGQTGELFF. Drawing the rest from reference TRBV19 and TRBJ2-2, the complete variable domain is DGGITQSPKYLFRKEGQNVTLSCEQNLNHDAMYWYRQDPGQGLRLIYYSQIVNDFQKGDIAEGYSVSREKKESFPLTVTSAQKNPTAFYLCASSSGQTGELFFGEGSRLTVL.

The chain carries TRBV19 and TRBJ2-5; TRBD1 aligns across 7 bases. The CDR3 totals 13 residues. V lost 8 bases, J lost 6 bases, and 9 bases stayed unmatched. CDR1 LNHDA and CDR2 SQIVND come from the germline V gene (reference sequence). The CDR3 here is CASSTTGLKTQYF. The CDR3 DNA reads TGTGCCAGTTCGACGACAGGGTTAAAGACCCAGTACTTC.

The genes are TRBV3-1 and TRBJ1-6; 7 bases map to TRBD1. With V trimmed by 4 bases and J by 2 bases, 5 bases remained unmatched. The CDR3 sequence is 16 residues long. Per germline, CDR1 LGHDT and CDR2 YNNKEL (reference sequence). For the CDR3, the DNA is TGTGCCAGCAGCCGCACCGGGACAGCCTATAATTCACCCCTCCACTTT. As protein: CASSRTGTAYNSPLHF.

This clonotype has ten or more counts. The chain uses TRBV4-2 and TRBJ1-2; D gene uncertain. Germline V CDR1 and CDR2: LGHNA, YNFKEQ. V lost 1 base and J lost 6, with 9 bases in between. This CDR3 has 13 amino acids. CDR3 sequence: CASSQVEGDGYTF. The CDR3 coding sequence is TGTGCCAGCAGCCAAGTTGAAGGTGATGGCTACACCTTC.

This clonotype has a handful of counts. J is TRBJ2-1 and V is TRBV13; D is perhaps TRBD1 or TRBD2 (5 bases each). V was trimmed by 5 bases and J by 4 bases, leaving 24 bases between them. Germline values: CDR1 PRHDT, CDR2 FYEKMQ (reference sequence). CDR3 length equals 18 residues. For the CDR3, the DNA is TGTGCCAGCAGCGCCTACCATTCCGGGACGTTCCTTTACAATGAGCAGTTCTTC. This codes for CASSAYHSGTFLYNEQFF.

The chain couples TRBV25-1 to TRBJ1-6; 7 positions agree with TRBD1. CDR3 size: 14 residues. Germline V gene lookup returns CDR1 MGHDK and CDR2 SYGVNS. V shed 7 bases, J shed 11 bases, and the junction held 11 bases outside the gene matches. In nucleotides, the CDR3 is TGTGCCAGCAACCAGGGGGGGACCGGGGCACCCCTCCACTTT. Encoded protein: CASNQGGTGAPLHF.

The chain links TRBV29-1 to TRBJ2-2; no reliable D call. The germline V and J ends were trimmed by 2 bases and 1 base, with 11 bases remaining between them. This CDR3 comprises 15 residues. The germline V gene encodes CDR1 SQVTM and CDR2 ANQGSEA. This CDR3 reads CSVEPVGRNTGELFF. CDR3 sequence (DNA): TGCAGCGTTGAACCCGTCGGGCGGAACACCGGGGAGCTGTTTTTT.

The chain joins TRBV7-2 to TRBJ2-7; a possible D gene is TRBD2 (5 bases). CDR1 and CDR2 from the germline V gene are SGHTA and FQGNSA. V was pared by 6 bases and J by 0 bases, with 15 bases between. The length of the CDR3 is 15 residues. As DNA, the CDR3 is TGTGCCAGCAGTCACGTGTTTGGGAGCTCCTACGAGCAGTACTTC. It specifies CASSHVFGSSYEQYF.

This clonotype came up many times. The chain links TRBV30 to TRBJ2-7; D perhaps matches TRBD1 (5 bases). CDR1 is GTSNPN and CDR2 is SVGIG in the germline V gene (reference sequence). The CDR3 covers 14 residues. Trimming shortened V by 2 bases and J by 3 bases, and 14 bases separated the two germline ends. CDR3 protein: CAWSQARVFYEQYF. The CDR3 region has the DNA TGTGCCTGGAGTCAAGCCAGGGTCTTCTACGAGCAGTACTTC.

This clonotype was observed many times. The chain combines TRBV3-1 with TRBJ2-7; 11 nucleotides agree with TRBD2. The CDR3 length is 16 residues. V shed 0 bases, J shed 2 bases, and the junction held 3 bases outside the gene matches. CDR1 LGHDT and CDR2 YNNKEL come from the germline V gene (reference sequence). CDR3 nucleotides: TGTGCCAGCAGCCAAGATAGACTAGCGGGGACCTACGAGCAGTACTTC. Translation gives CASSQDRLAGTYEQYF.